What follows are 23 T cell receptor beta chains derived from one specimen sequenced in a study of T cell repertoires in cytomegalovirus infection. One entry per CDR3 protein results from TCRdb running MiXCR on the reads. The sample shows about 770,000 distinct CDR3 sequences, approximately 32% of them seen only once. Antigens for these TCRs are unknown. Sequenced material: cultured CD8+ T cells from PBMCs, taken from culture after CMV antigen stimulation. All receptors derive from a human donor in good health (CMV status not recorded). Some clones in this sample may be carry-over from other donors' samples.

The genes are TRBV5-1 and TRBJ1-2; no definite D call. The CDR3 length is 14 residues. The V end was cut by 4 bases, the J end by 6 bases, with 16 bases between. Germline assignment: CDR1 SGHRS and CDR2 YFSETQ. The chain's CDR3 is CASSDGVFIDGYTF. In nucleotides, the CDR3 is TGCGCCAGCAGCGACGGGGTTTTTATAGATGGCTACACCTTC.

A few counts support this clonotype. Written as DNA, the CDR3 is TGTGCCAGCAGCGCGGACAGGGCCACTAACTATGGCTACACCTTC. Translating it yields CASSADRATNYGYTF. The chain is built from TRBV7-9 and TRBJ1-2; TRBD1 agrees at 8 bases. V dropped 5 bases and J dropped 0; count of bases not matched to a gene: 5. Per the germline V gene, CDR1 is SEHNR and CDR2 is FQNEAQ (reference sequence). The CDR3 totals 15 residues.

This chain connects TRBV7-9 to TRBJ2-2; 10 bases fit TRBD1. The CDR3 is made up of 16 amino acids. Germline CDR1 reads SEHNR; CDR2 reads FQNEAQ (reference sequence). With 6 bases clipped from V and 4 bases from J, the junction kept 8 bases outside the gene matches. The CDR3 nucleotides are TGTGCCAGCAGGCTAGACAGGGGGCGAAGCACCGGGGAGCTGTTTTTT. It encodes CASRLDRGRSTGELFF. Looking up the rest from reference TRBV7-9 and TRBJ2-2 gives the full variable domain: DTGVSQNPRHKITKRGQNVTFRCDPISEHNRLYWYRQTLGQGPEFLTYFQNEAQLEKSRLLSDRFSAERPKGSFSTLEIQRTEQGDSAMYLCASRLDRGRSTGELFFGEGSRLTVL.

This clonotype turned up a few times. The chain carries TRBV10-3 and TRBJ1-2; D might be TRBD1 (5 bases). This CDR3 comprises 13 residues. Germline assignment: CDR1 ENHRY and CDR2 SYGVKD. Trimming stripped 2 bases from V and 4 bases from J, with 8 bases between. CDR3 bases: TGTGCCATCAGTGAGGACAGTGGCTATGGCTACACCTTC. It codes for CAISEDSGYGYTF.

This clonotype appeared a few times. Germline and junction disagree at one end, which may indicate a read error. This chain connects TRBV4-1 to TRBJ2-3, with TRBD2 matching over 12 bases. CDR1 MGHRA and CDR2 YSYEKL come from the germline V gene. The CDR3 contains 18 residues. The CDR3 protein is CASSQRILAGGPTDTQYF. DNA for the CDR3: TGTGCCAGCAGCCAGAGGATTCTAGCGGGGGGGCCAACAGATACGCAGTATTTT.

The chain is built from TRBV13 and TRBJ1-2; 7 bases align to TRBD1. V lost 7 bases to trimming and J lost 1 base; unmatched junction nucleotides: 6. This CDR3 has 14 amino acids. CDR1 is PRHDT, CDR2 FYEKMQ, per germline (reference sequence). CDR3 sequence reads: CASKAGGFNYGYTF. The CDR3 DNA reads TGTGCCAGCAAGGCAGGGGGTTTTAACTATGGCTACACCTTC.

The V and J genes are TRBV5-5 and TRBJ2-1; TRBD1 agrees at 10 bases. CDR1 SGHKS and CDR2 YYEKEE come from the germline V gene (reference sequence). The J segment lost 0 bases and the V segment lost 4 bases, leaving 7 bases of the junction unmatched. The CDR3 sequence is 17 residues long. The CDR3 here is CASSPDRGLSSYNEQFF. The DNA for the CDR3 is TGTGCCAGCAGCCCAGACAGGGGGCTGAGCTCCTACAATGAGCAGTTCTTC. Full variable domain (missing parts from reference TRBV5-5 and TRBJ2-1): DAGVTQSPTHLIKTRGQQVTLRCSPISGHKSVSWYQQVLGQGPQFIFQYYEKEERGRGNFPDRFSARQFPNYSSELNVNALLLGDSALYLCASSPDRGLSSYNEQFFGPGTRLTVL.

The V and J genes are TRBV6-2 or TRBV6-3 and TRBJ2-1, with D unclear. CDR1 is MNHEY and CDR2 is SVGEGT in the germline V gene. Trimming left V 1 base short and J 6 bases short, with 7 bases between. The CDR3 spans 13 residues. The CDR3 protein is CASSYYETNEQFF. The CDR3 nucleotides read TGTGCCAGCAGTTACTATGAGACCAATGAGCAGTTCTTC.

The rearrangement links TRBV12-3 or TRBV12-4 to TRBJ2-3; 10 bases agree with TRBD2. This CDR3 comprises 18 residues. V trimming: 8 bases; J trimming: 1 base; junction bases outside the gene matches: 15. As DNA, the CDR3 is TGTGCCAGCCTCCCGTCGGTAGCGGGGGGCCGGGGCACAGATACGCAGTATTTT. Its translation is CASLPSVAGGRGTDTQYF.

This chain links TRBV29-1 with TRBJ2-5, with D unclear. Trimming stripped 6 bases from V and 5 bases from J, with 10 bases between. Germline lookup yields CDR1 SQVTM and CDR2 ANQGSEA. The CDR3 has 11 residues. CDR3 DNA sequence: TGCAGCGTGCCTCCCGGGGAGACCCAGTACTTC. Protein sequence: CSVPPGETQYF. The entire variable domain, with the rest obtained from reference TRBV29-1 and TRBJ2-5, is as follows: SAVISQKPSRDICQRGTSLTIQCQVDSQVTMMFWYRQQPGQSLTLIATANQGSEATYESGFVIDKFPISRPNLTFSTLTVSNMSPEDSSIYLCSVPPGETQYFGPGTRLLVL.

This rearrangement joins TRBV6-2 or TRBV6-3 to TRBJ1-5; maybe TRBD1 (5 bases). V gave up 2 bases and J gave up 12 bases, with 8 bases separating them. CDR3 length: 11 residues. CDR1 and CDR2 from the germline V gene are MNHEY and SVGEGT. The CDR3, as DNA: TGTGCCAGCAGTTACCCGGGGGTCCAGCATTTT. Protein product: CASSYPGVQHF.

This clonotype turned up a few times. The chain combines TRBV7-8 with TRBJ2-5; D is possibly TRBD2 (5 bases). The CDR3 spans 15 residues. Trimming removed 0 bases from V and 5 bases from J, with 13 bases in between. CDR1 is SGHVS, CDR2 FQNEAQ, per germline. CDR3 sequence: CASSLAALARETQYF. In nucleotides, the CDR3 is TGTGCCAGCAGCTTAGCAGCCCTAGCCCGGGAGACCCAGTACTTC.

The V and J genes are TRBV4-3 and TRBJ1-4; the D is unclear. The V gene lost 3 bases and the J gene lost 4 bases, with 12 bases spanning the gap. The CDR3 length is 15 residues. In germline, CDR1 is LGHNA, CDR2 YSLEER. In DNA, the CDR3 is TGCGCCAGCAGCCAGGGCCGGCGTGGTAATGAAAAACTGTTTTTT. Translating it yields CASSQGRRGNEKLFF.

The chain carries TRBV7-9 and TRBJ2-2; unclear D gene. V lost 4 bases and J lost 3, with 12 bases in between. Germline-derived CDR1 and CDR2 are SEHNR and FQNEAQ (reference sequence). The CDR3 spans 15 residues. CDR3 in DNA: TGTGCCAGCAGCTGGCGACCTATGGACACCGGGGAGCTGTTTTTT. It encodes CASSWRPMDTGELFF. The full variable domain, rest sourced from reference TRBV7-9 and TRBJ2-2, is DTGVSQNPRHKITKRGQNVTFRCDPISEHNRLYWYRQTLGQGPEFLTYFQNEAQLEKSRLLSDRFSAERPKGSFSTLEIQRTEQGDSAMYLCASSWRPMDTGELFFGEGSRLTVL.

J is TRBJ2-1 and V is TRBV6-5, with D tentatively TRBD1 or TRBD2 (7 bases each). Germline CDR1 MNHEY, CDR2 SVGAGI. Between the trimmed V and J ends, which lost 0 bases and 8 bases, there was a span of 17 bases. This CDR3 contains 16 residues. The CDR3 sequence is CASSYSGGGWLDEQFF. CDR3 nucleotides: TGTGCCAGCAGTTACTCGGGAGGGGGCTGGCTCGATGAGCAGTTCTTC.

This chain uses TRBV6-2 or TRBV6-3 with TRBJ2-1; TRBD2 matches at 10 bases. The V segment lost 2 bases and the J segment 0 bases; nucleotides outside the gene matches: 7. The CDR3 has 18 amino acids. The germline V gene has CDR1 MNHEY and CDR2 SVGEGT. CDR3: CASSYSLAGDLSYNEQFF. The CDR3 DNA reads TGTGCCAGCAGTTACAGTCTAGCGGGGGACCTCTCCTACAATGAGCAGTTCTTC.

This clonotype has a handful of counts. J is TRBJ2-5 and V is TRBV7-6; 8 bases align to TRBD2. Trimming removed 5 bases from V and 5 bases from J; junction bases left unmatched: 7. There are 14 residues in the CDR3. The germline CDR1 and CDR2 sequences are SGHVS and FNYEAQ. In nucleotides, the CDR3 is TGTGCCAGCAGCCCCAAGACTAGCGAGGAGACCCAGTACTTC. Protein: CASSPKTSEETQYF.

This clonotype was counted many times. V gene TRBV7-2 combines with J gene TRBJ2-5; a possible D gene is TRBD2 (5 bases). The CDR3 is made up of 14 amino acids. Trimming removed 5 bases at V and 5 bases at J, with 15 bases between. CDR1 SGHTA and CDR2 FQGNSA come from the germline V gene. CDR3 sequence reads: CASSPTGYEETQYF. The DNA for the CDR3 is TGTGCCAGCAGCCCTACGGGATACGAGGAGACCCAGTACTTC.

In the case of this clonotype: Relative to the germline gene, one junction end is altered; a read error may explain this. The rearrangement joins TRBV3-1 to TRBJ1-1, with 7 bases matching TRBD1. The CDR3 consists of 16 residues. Germline V lookup: CDR1 LGHDT, CDR2 YNNKEL (reference sequence). CDR3 DNA: TGTGCCAGCAGACGGAGGACAGGAACTATGAACACTGAAGCTTTTTTT. Translated, it gives CASRRRTGTMNTEAFF.

Many counts were recorded for this clonotype. The gene calls are TRBV27 and TRBJ1-5; D gene ambiguous. The V gene lost 3 bases and the J gene lost 3 bases, with 9 bases spanning the gap. CDR1 is MNHEY and CDR2 is SMNVEV in the germline V gene (reference sequence). The CDR3 has 14 residues. The CDR3 reads CASSFPGPNQPQHF. The CDR3 coding sequence is TGTGCCAGCAGTTTCCCCGGGCCCAATCAGCCCCAGCATTTT.

This chain uses TRBV6-5 with TRBJ2-1; D is undetermined. The CDR3 has 16 residues. Germline CDR1 and CDR2: MNHEY and SVGAGI. V was trimmed by 7 bases and J by 1 base, leaving 17 bases between them. DNA for the CDR3: TGTGCCAGCACCTACGGCCCAAAGGGTTCCTACAATGAGCAGTTCTTC. Amino acids: CASTYGPKGSYNEQFF.

A word on this clonotype: The conserved phenylalanine or tryptophan normally closing the CDR3 is absent here, so this likely arose from a read error. The rearrangement joins TRBV27 to TRBJ1-1; D is uncertain. The V gene's germline CDR1 is MNHEY and CDR2 SMNVEV (reference sequence). CDR3 size: 11 residues. Trimming removed 8 bases from V and 10 bases from J, with 14 bases in between. This CDR3 is CASHTAGGAFL. The CDR3, as DNA: TGTGCCAGCCACACAGCCGGTGGAGCTTTCCTT.

A few counts support this clonotype. The chain couples TRBV23-1 to TRBJ2-7; maybe TRBD1 (5 bases). TRBV23-1 is an ORF, and what it does is uncertain. This CDR3 has 16 residues. Trimming took off 0 bases at V and 1 base at J, with 13 bases between the two ends. CDR3 DNA: TGCGCCAGCAGTCAATCGCTAGGGGCCCCATCCTACGAGCAGTACGTC. This gives the protein CASSQSLGAPSYEQYV.